Here is one TCR beta chain with its context. Its antigen remains undetermined. Per-nucleotide qualities are absent, and no much larger clonotype sits a single base away. Amplification of TCR beta CDR3 regions was carried out from RNA transcripts. The TCR CDR3 was subjected to a first round of RT-PCR using the HTBI primer set and the Qiagen OneStep RT-PCR kit. The libraries were constructed in a second round of multiplex PCR and then size-selected and purified. Sequencing of the libraries was done on an Illumina HiSeq2000 using paired-end 100 bp reads. Turning to the authors' computational methods: SOAPnuke was used to process the raw data, with reads discarded if the reads contained adapters or uncalled bases, had a mean Phred below 15, or lacked an exact constant-primer or identifier match. High-quality paired reads were merged with COPE v1.2.5, and unique nucleotide sequences were defined as clonotypes. MiTCR v1.1 was used to align the clonotypes against IMGT TRBV, TRBD and TRBJ reference segments. Only V-J combinations with frequency above 0.0001, covering 98% to 99.2% of repertoires, were analysed. The TCS score was defined as the ratio of F50 (clonal expansion) to E x V (chaos), calculated using BLOSUM62-based TCRdist between CDR3 peptides within each V-J. Welch's t-statistics and random forest reduced just over 500 V-J features to 10 to 15, which were used in a naive Bayes classifier (R e1071). TCRdb reprocessed the public reads (quality trimming at Q25 with fastp, clone calling with MiXCR) and kept in-frame beta chains. Every distinct CDR3 protein forms one entry, paired with its most common genes and DNA. None of the V and J calls come from the authors' own analysis; TCRdb made them. The sample table lists roughly 510,000 distinct CDR3 sequences, around 20% of them with a count of one. Of the sample, roughly 29% falls within the top ten clones.

Graves' hyperthyroidism was defined as stable when no progression to ophthalmopathy occurred over 18 months of follow-up. Hyperthyroidism patients were aged 18 to 65 years and newly diagnosed, with disease duration of less than 2 months. Patients with uncontrolled infections, other autoimmune diseases, pregnancy or lactation were excluded. Clinical symptoms, serum thyroxine and TRAb, thyroid ultrasound, and orbital computed tomography formed the basis for the diagnoses. Ficoll-Paque density gradient centrifugation was used to isolate PBMCs from 9.5 to 10 ml of fresh peripheral blood. Total RNA was extracted using Trizol reagent, and RNA quality was assessed on an Agilent 2100 Bioanalyzer. These data come from a study of T cells in Graves' hyperthyroidism and ophthalmopathy (dated by TCRdb to about 2019). Broadly, across the study: Peripheral blood samples were taken at initial diagnosis, before any treatment was given. For training and testing, the approximately 97 patients in the discovery cohort were randomly divided in a 7:3 ratio. Whether ophthalmopathy could be predicted prospectively was tested in an independent validation cohort made up of 18 to 20 hyperthyroidism patients plus 17 patients who later progressed to ophthalmopathy. TCR Vbeta CDR3 sequencing of 120 to 150 peripheral blood samples (about 45 ophthalmopathy, around 80 hyperthyroidism and some 17 progressor patients) is reported in the paper. To identify distinguishing TCR V-J signatures, a discovery cohort of 90 to 100 patients was used, comprising 43 with Graves' ophthalmopathy and approximately 58 with stable Graves' hyperthyroidism. After sampling, hyperthyroidism patients received methimazole starting at 30 mg daily, and ophthalmopathy patients received high-dose intravenous methylprednisolone. The study also compared thyroid tissue and blood T-cell repertoires from a handful of Graves' hyperthyroidism patients. Here is what the overall study found, with its caveats: Most expanded thyroid clonotypes (frequency above 0.001) were also detected in blood, suggesting blood repertoires may reflect thyroid immune responses. A 13 V-J signature model separated ophthalmopathy from stable hyperthyroidism, with 87.88% sensitivity and 81.08% specificity in cross-validation and 80%/75% in testing. In validation, progression to ophthalmopathy was predicted by the model with 65% to 71% sensitivity and 72.22% specificity, a median of around 6.5 months before onset. No statistical method was used to fix the sample size in advance, and group allocation was not hidden from the investigators.

Looking up the germline V gene (reference sequence) yields CDR1 DFQATT and CDR2 SNEGSKA. The CDR3 starts with the cysteine, ends with the phenylalanine, and has 17 residues. Of all the DNA, just the CDR3 is kept, 51 bases in frame from base 1. V drops 6 bases and J drops 0 bases, leaving 23 bases in between. This TCR came from a man aged 18 to 35 with Graves' hyperthyroidism. The specimen was blood. The chain was built from TRBV20-1 and TRBJ1-2; the D region possibly corresponds to TRBD1 (5 bases align). The DNA is as follows: TGCAGTGCCCTCGGGGTTCGGTGGGGGACTGCTAACTATGGCTACACCTTC. Translated, this is CSALGVRWGTANYGYTF.